The rows below give T cell receptor beta chains drawn from one sample of a study of response to subunit inactivated influenza vaccine. Each CDR3 protein gets one entry after TCRdb re-called the RT-PCR reads with MiXCR. This sample has around 500,000 distinct CDR3 sequences, with around 9.9% found just once. The specimen comprised PBMCs from blood, sampled 40 to 50 days after vaccination. The receptors were sampled from a man between 50 and 59 years old who received an inactivated influenza vaccine. CDR3s include the opening cysteine and the closing phenylalanine or tryptophan. D genes are given only for firm matches. A clone size is listed for some rows: how often the clone was seen (once, few, many), or a class if it is expanded.

j_call clone_size d_call v_call cdr3_aa cdr3_nt
TRBJ2-2 few . TRBV6-1 CASSERTVQTGELFF TGTGCCAGCAGTGAAAGAACAGTTCAAACCGGGGAGCTGTTTTTT
TRBJ2-5 . TRBD2 TRBV10-3 CAIMGGMEETQYF TGTGCCATCATGGGGGGGATGGAAGAGACCCAGTACTTC
TRBJ1-3 few TRBD1 TRBV4-3 CASSHYERTGRTGNTIYF TGCGCCAGCAGCCACTACGAACGGACAGGTCGTACTGGAAACACCATATATTTT
TRBJ2-2 few . TRBV20-1 CSASTGELFF TGCAGTGCTAGCACCGGGGAGCTGTTTTTT
TRBJ2-3 . TRBD2 TRBV28 CASSSLVAGRTDTQYF TGTGCCAGCAGTTCTCTTGTAGCGGGCCGCACAGATACGCAGTATTTT
TRBJ2-3 . TRBD1 TRBV2 CASSEAQGGTDTQYF TGTGCCAGCAGTGAAGCACAGGGGGGCACAGATACGCAGTATTTT
TRBJ2-7 few . TRBV12-3/TRBV12-4 CASSSPGLGEQYF TGTGCCAGCAGCTCACCAGGTCTGGGGGAGCAGTACTTC
TRBJ2-5 few . TRBV4-2 CASSQENSGVSETQYF TGTGCCAGCAGCCAAGAAAATTCAGGGGTTTCGGAGACCCAGTACTTC
TRBJ2-1 . TRBD1 TRBV28 CASSFSLETGYYNEQFF TGTGCCAGCAGTTTTTCTTTAGAGACAGGGTACTACAATGAGCAGTTCTTC
TRBJ1-4 few . TRBV7-2 CASSKSVAGRGHEKLFF TGTGCCAGCAGCAAATCTGTGGCTGGCAGAGGGCATGAAAAACTGTTTTTT
TRBJ1-5 few . TRBV9 CASSPPVLGLAWPQHF TGTGCCAGCAGCCCCCCTGTCCTCGGTTTGGCATGGCCCCAGCATTTT
TRBJ1-5 . . TRBV20-1 CSASPGNSNQPQHF TGCAGTGCCAGCCCAGGGAATAGCAATCAGCCCCAGCATTTT
TRBJ2-1 few . TRBV5-5 CASSLYRGPYNEQFF TGTGCCAGCAGCTTGTACCGGGGACCTTACAATGAGCAGTTCTTC
TRBJ2-1 many . TRBV7-3 CASSLGVNSYNEQFF TGTGCCAGCAGCTTAGGTGTCAACTCCTACAATGAGCAGTTCTTC
TRBJ2-7 . TRBD2 TRBV9 CASSIAGLTYEQYF TGTGCCAGCAGCATAGCGGGTCTTACCTACGAGCAGTACTTC
TRBJ2-1 . . TRBV20-1 CSARSRGPSGDEQFF TGCAGTGCTAGATCACGGGGGCCCTCAGGCGATGAGCAGTTCTTC
TRBJ1-3 . . TRBV7-9 CASSTRQGSSGNTIYF TGTGCCAGCAGCACGCGGCAAGGATCCTCTGGAAACACCATATATTTT
TRBJ2-2 . . TRBV20-1 CSARDWGGRIGELFF TGCAGTGCTAGAGATTGGGGGGGCAGGATCGGGGAGCTGTTTTTT
TRBJ1-6 few TRBD1 TRBV5-5 CASSPTGQGSPPLHF TGTGCCAGCAGCCCCACGGGACAGGGCTCTCCACCCCTCCACTTT
TRBJ2-1 few TRBD1 TRBV6-2/TRBV6-3 CASSYLAGGKNEQFF TGTGCCAGCAGTTACCTGGCAGGGGGTAAGAATGAGCAGTTCTTC
TRBJ2-7 . . TRBV7-2 CASRENAGPYEQYF TGTGCCAGCAGGGAGAATGCGGGACCTTACGAGCAGTACTTC
TRBJ2-7 . . TRBV7-9 CASSKSLGPTTGQQYF TGTGCCAGCAGCAAGTCCTTGGGCCCGACCACCGGTCAGCAGTACTTC
TRBJ2-1 . TRBD2 TRBV5-1 CASSLAVLAGTNEQFF TGCGCCAGCAGCTTGGCCGTCCTAGCGGGGACCAATGAGCAGTTCTTC